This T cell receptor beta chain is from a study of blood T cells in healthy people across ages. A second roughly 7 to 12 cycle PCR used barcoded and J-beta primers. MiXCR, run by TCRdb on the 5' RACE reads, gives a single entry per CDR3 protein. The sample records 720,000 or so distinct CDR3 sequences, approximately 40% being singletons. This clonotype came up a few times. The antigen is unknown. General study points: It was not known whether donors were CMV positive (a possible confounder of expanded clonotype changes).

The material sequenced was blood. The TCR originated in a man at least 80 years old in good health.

The DNA of the CDR3 is TGTGCCAGCAGTGCGAGCGGGGCTGGGACAGATACGCAGTATTTT. Protein product: CASSASGAGTDTQYF. The gene calls are TRBV6-4 and TRBJ2-3; TRBD2 aligns across 7 bases. There are 15 residues in the CDR3. The trim removed 4 bases at V and 3 bases at J, leaving 7 bases unmatched. CDR1 is MRHNA and CDR2 is SNTAGT in the germline V gene.